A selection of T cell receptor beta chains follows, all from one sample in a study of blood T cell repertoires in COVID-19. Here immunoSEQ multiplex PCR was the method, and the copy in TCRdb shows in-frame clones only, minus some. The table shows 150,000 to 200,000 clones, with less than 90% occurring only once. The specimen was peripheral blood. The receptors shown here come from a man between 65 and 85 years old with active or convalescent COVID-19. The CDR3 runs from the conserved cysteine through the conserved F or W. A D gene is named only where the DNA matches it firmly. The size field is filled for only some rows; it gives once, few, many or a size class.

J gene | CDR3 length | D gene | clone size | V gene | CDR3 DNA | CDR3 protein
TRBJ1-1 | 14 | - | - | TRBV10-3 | TGTGCCATCAGTGAGCGGGAGGGGGACACTGAAGCTTTCTTT | CAISEREGDTEAFF
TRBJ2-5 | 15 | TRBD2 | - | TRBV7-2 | TGTGCCAGCAGCCTGAGACTAGCGGTTAAAGAGACCCAGTACTTC | CASSLRLAVKETQYF
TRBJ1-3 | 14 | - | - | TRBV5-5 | TGTGCCAGCAGCTTACAGGGAACGGGGTACACCATATATTTT | CASSLQGTGYTIYF
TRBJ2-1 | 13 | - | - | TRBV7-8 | TGTGCCAGCAGCTTATTCGGGAGAACTGAGCAGTTCTTC | CASSLFGRTEQFF
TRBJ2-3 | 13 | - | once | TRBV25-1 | TGTGCCAGCAGTGACAGGAGCACAGATACGCAGTATTTT | CASSDRSTDTQYF
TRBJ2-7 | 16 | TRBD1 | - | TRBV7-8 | TGTGCCAGCAGCTTACCCGACAGGGGGAGCTCCTACGAGCAGTACTTC | CASSLPDRGSSYEQYF
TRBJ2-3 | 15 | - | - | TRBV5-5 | TGTGCCAGCAGCCAGGAAGTCGGTGTTAGGGATACGCAGTATTTT | CASSQEVGVRDTQYF
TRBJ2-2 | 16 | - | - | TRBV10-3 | TGTGCCATCAGCGGCGGACAGGGGCGGGAGGCCGGGGAGCTGTTTTTT | CAISGGQGREAGELFF
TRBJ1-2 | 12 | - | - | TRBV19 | TGTGCCAGTAGGAACGGGAACTATGGCTACACCTTC | CASRNGNYGYTF
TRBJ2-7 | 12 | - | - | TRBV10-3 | TGTGCCATCAGAGGCAGGGAGGACGAGCAGTACTTC | CAIRGREDEQYF
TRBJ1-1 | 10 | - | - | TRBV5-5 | TGTGCCAGCAGCGGTACAGGGTCTTTCTTT | CASSGTGSFF
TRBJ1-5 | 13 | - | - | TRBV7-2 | TGTGCCAGCAGCTTAGACGGTTTGAAGCCCCAGCATTTT | CASSLDGLKPQHF
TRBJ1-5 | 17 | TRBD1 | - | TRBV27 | TGTGCCAGCAGTCAAAGGGACAGGGGATGGGGCAATCAGCCCCAGCATTTT | CASSQRDRGWGNQPQHF
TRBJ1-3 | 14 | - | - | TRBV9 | TGTGCCAGCAGCGCCTCGAGCTCTGGAAACACCATATATTTT | CASSASSSGNTIYF
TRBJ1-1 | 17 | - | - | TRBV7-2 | TGTGCCAGCAGCTTAGCCAGGGCTAGAGCGGGGAACACTGAAGCTTTCTTT | CASSLARARAGNTEAFF
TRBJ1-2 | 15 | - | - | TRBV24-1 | TGTGCCACCAGTGATCGCCAGGGAACTAACTATGGCTACACCTTC | CATSDRQGTNYGYTF
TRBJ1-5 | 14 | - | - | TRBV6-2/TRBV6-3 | TGTGCCAGCAGTTACTCCCGTGGCAATCAGCCCCAGCATTTT | CASSYSRGNQPQHF
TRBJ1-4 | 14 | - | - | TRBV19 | TGTGCCAGTAGCAGGGGATATTCCGGGGAAAAACTGTTTTTT | CASSRGYSGEKLFF
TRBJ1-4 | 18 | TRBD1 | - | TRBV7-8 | TGTGCCAGCAGCTTAGTTAGGACAGGGCGTACCACTAATGAAAAACTGTTTTTT | CASSLVRTGRTTNEKLFF
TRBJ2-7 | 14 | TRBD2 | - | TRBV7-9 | TGTGCCAGCCAGAGACTAGCGGGGGCGTACGAGCAGTACTTC | CASQRLAGAYEQYF
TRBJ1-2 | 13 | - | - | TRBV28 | TGTGCCAGCGCCACGGGGGGCATCTATGGCTACACCTTC | CASATGGIYGYTF
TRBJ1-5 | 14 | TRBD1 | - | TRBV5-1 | TGCGCCAGCAGCTTGGGGGACAGCGGACAGCCCCAGCATTTT | CASSLGDSGQPQHF
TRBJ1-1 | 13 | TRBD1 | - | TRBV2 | TGTGCCAGCAGAGATGGGACAGTCACTGAAGCTTTCTTT | CASRDGTVTEAFF
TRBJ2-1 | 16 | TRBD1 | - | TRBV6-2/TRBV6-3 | TGTGCCAGCAGTCTCCCTGGGACAGTGAAAATCTATGAGCAGTTCTTC | CASSLPGTVKIYEQFF
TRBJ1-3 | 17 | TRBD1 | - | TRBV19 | TGTGCCAGTAGTATAGGGGACAGACACCCCTCTGGAAACACCATATATTTT | CASSIGDRHPSGNTIYF
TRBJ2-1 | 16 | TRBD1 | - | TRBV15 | TGTGCCACCAGCAGAGAGGACAGGTGGGCCTACAATGAGCAGTTCTTC | CATSREDRWAYNEQFF
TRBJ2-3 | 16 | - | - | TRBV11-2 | TGTGCCAGCAGCACCGGTCGGGGGACAGGCACAGATACGCAGTATTTT | CASSTGRGTGTDTQYF
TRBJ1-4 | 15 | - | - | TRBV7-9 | TGTGCCAGCAGCTCCGCGACAGAATCCCTTGAAAAACTGTTTTTT | CASSSATESLEKLFF
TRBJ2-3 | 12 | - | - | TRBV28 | TGTGCCAGCAGTTTCCTGACAGATACGCAGTATTTT | CASSFLTDTQYF
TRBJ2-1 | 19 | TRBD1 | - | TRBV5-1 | TGCGCCAGCAGCCCGACAGGGTGGGGATCCGAAAGCTCCTACAATGAGCAGTTCTTC | CASSPTGWGSESSYNEQFF
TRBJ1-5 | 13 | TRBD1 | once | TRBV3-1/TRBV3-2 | TGTGCCAGCAGCGATACAGGGGTACAGCCCCAGCATTTT | CASSDTGVQPQHF
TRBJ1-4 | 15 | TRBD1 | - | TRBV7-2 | TGTGCCAGCAGCTTCAACAGGGGTACGAATGAAAAACTGTTTTTT | CASSFNRGTNEKLFF
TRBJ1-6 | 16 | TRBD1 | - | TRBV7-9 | TGTGCCAGCAGCTTATCCCGGACAGGGGGCGGGTCACCCCTCCACTTT | CASSLSRTGGGSPLHF
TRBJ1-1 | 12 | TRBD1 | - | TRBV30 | TGTGCCTGGAGTCAGGGGGTGGGTGAAGCTTTCTTT | CAWSQGVGEAFF
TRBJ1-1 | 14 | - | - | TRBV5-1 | TGCGCCAGCAGCTACCTGACAGGGAACACTGAAGCTTTCTTT | CASSYLTGNTEAFF
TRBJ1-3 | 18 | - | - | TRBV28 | TGTGCCAGCACCCCAAGGGGGTTTAGGTGGGACTCTGGAAACACCATATATTTT | CASTPRGFRWDSGNTIYF
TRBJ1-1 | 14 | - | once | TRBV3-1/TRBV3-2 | TGTGCCAGCAGCCAGGGACTTCTCTCTGTAGGAGCTTTCTTT | CASSQGLLSVGAFF
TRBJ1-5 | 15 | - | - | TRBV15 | TGTGCCACCAGCAGGGGCAGGGTATTCGATCAGCCCCAGCATTTT | CATSRGRVFDQPQHF
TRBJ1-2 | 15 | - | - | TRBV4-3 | TGCGCCAGCAGCCAACTTCCAGGGCAAAACTATGGCTACACCTTC | CASSQLPGQNYGYTF
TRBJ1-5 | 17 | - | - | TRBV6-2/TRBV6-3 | TGTGCCAGCAGTCCCCAAGCGGGGACGGCCCGGGGTCAGCCCCAGCATTTT | CASSPQAGTARGQPQHF
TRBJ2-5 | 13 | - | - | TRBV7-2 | TGTGCCAGCAGCTTAGCCGCAGGGGAGACCCAGTACTTC | CASSLAAGETQYF
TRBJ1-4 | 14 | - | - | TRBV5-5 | TGTGCCAGCAGCTTTAGCCAGTCTAATGAAAAACTGTTTTTT | CASSFSQSNEKLFF
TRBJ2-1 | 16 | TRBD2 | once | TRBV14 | TGTGCCAGCAGCCAAGACCGGGACTACGCTAACAATGAGCAGTTCTTC | CASSQDRDYANNEQFF
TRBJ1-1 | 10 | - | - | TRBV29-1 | TGCAGCGCCGGGGATGAAGGGGCTTTCTTT | CSAGDEGAFF
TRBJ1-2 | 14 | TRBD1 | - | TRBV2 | TGTGCCAGCAGTGAAGGGGACAGCGTTCATGGCTACACCTTC | CASSEGDSVHGYTF
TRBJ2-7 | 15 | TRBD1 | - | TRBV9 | TGTGCCAGCAGCCCTCGACAGGGGCTATCCTACGAGCAGTACTTC | CASSPRQGLSYEQYF
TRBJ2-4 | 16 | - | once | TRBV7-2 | TGTGCCAGCAGCTTAGCGACAGCGCTGAGTGGGAACATTCAGTACTTC | CASSLATALSGNIQYF
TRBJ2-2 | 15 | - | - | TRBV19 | TGTGCCAGTAGTGTCCAGGGCCTGAACACCGGGGAGCTGTTTTTT | CASSVQGLNTGELFF
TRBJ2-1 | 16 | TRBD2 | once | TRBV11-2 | TGTGCCAGCAGCTCTACCGGGACTAATTCCTACAATGAGCAGTTCTTC | CASSSTGTNSYNEQFF
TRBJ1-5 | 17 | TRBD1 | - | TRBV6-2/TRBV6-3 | TGTGCCAGCAGGTACGACGTCGGGACAGGGAGGGATCAGCCCCAGCATTTT | CASRYDVGTGRDQPQHF
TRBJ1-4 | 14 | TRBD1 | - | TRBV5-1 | TGCGCCAGCAGGGGACAGAATTTTTTTGAAAAACTGTTTTTT | CASRGQNFFEKLFF
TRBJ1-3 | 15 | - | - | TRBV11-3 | TGTGCCAGCAGCCCTAGCGGGGGAGCTGGAAACACCATATATTTT | CASSPSGGAGNTIYF
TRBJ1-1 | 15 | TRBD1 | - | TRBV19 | TGTGCCAGTAGTGATCCGGGACAGGGGGACACTGAAGCTTTCTTT | CASSDPGQGDTEAFF
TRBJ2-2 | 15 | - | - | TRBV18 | TGTGCCAGCTCCCTGGCAGGGCGCGACACCGGGGAGCTGTTTTTT | CASSLAGRDTGELFF